A single T cell receptor (beta chain) is shown here with its context. This clone was recorded once. Its antigen remains unidentified. There are no base qualities to consult, and no much larger clone falls within one base. The CDR3 regions of human TCRbeta chains were subjected to immunosequencing. In the authors' own workflow: Repertoire TCRs were matched against a reference library of SARS-CoV-2-specific TCRs generated with the MIRA antigen-specificity platform. Breadth was defined as the fraction of unique TCRs that were SARS-CoV-2-associated, and depth was defined as the fraction of total T cells that were SARS-CoV-2-associated. Using the MIRA data, each spike-specific TCR was assigned both to the spike region to which the TCR was reactive and to a CD4 or CD8 class. Log10-transformed breadth and depth values were compared by one-way ANOVA with Sidak's multiple comparisons tests. Sourced from immuneACCESS, this table was stored by TCRdb with only in-frame sequences that have V and J called. A share of the clones is absent; for the studies checked, an unresolved V gene accounts for under half, and the remainder has no known explanation. The V and J calls and clone size are taken from that table; D and trimming were inferred from the DNA. A total of around 99,000 clones appear in this sample, 70% to 90% of them only once. The ten largest account for roughly 15% of the sample.

Reading from cysteine to phenylalanine, the CDR3 counts 13 amino acids. Only CDR3 DNA remains: 39 bases, in frame from the first base. The germline V gene yields SQVTM for CDR1 and ANQGSEA for CDR2. For this chain, trimming is 6 bases at the V end and 4 bases at the J end, and the number of junction bases without a gene match is 6. The time point label here, explained by the study, means: baseline before first vaccination. Vaccinee samples were obtained from the UK trials COV001 and COV002, which included a single-blind randomized controlled phase 2/3 trial of AZD1222 (ChAdOx1 nCoV-19) in healthy adults. For TCRbeta chain sequencing, PBMC samples from trial participants were taken at day 0 and at day 28 after the second dose. This entry belongs to a study of T cell responses to AZD1222 COVID-19 vaccine listed by TCRdb under 2021. Study-level background: AZD1222 recipients with second doses at about 4 weeks or about 12 weeks were pooled, because spike-specific TCR depth and breadth did not differ between schedules. Trial participants were enrolled by age into 18-55, 56-69 and 70-plus year subgroups, with approximately 160, 26 and 62 TCR-sequenced participants respectively. TCR sequencing was performed for roughly 250 trial participants, of whom about 210 were given two doses of AZD1222 and some 26 were given two doses of MenACWY control vaccine.

Points the paper makes about the study in general: Reportedly, close to half of the unique spike-specific TCRs recognized epitopes lying outside the regions that are mutated in the B.1.351 and B.1.1.7 variants. Conclusions about previously exposed vaccinees are limited because only six or seven AZD1222 recipients were SARS-CoV-2 seropositive at baseline. After two AZD1222 doses, spike-specific TCR breadth and depth were significantly higher than at day 0 and than in MenACWY recipients. CD4 TCRs associated with the vaccine covered the entire spike protein, and the dominant responses were in regions 160-218 and 743-854. Most participants were white British and females outnumbered males, and the authors suggested that clonal diversity may have been underestimated. Because no day 14 peak-response samples were available, the repertoires could be characterized only after the peak T cell response. The 56-69-year group was small, and its depth increase did not reach significance, likely because of low power.

This material consisted of peripheral blood, taken on day 0 of AZD1222 vaccination. The chain uses TRBV29-1 and TRBJ2-1; 7 nucleotides in the junction match TRBD1. The origin of this receptor is an adult in good health. The CDR3 reads as follows: CSVRTGLYNEQFF. The DNA is as follows: TGCAGCGTCAGGACAGGACTTTACAATGAGCAGTTCTTC.